Following are 31 T cell receptor beta chains from one sample sequenced in a study of blood T cell repertoires in COVID-19. Measured with immunoSEQ multiplex PCR; TCRdb has only the in-frame clones, and not every one. This table holds some 290,000 clones, under 95% found once. Sequencing input: PBMCs or T cells enriched from blood (not recorded which). These receptors were obtained from a woman aged 40 to 49 with acute COVID-19.

The chain has TRBV5-1 and TRBJ2-1, with 10 nucleotides matching TRBD2. This CDR3 is built from 15 residues. J gave up 7 bases and V 5 bases, and 9 bases lay outside the gene matches. Per germline, CDR1 SGHRS and CDR2 YFSETQ. CDR3 protein: CASREAGGPANEQFF. The DNA for the CDR3 is TGCGCCAGCAGGGAAGCGGGAGGGCCAGCAAATGAGCAGTTCTTC.

The rearrangement joins TRBV10-1 to TRBJ2-7, with TRBD2 as a possible D gene (6 bases). Deletions cut 0 bases from V and 2 bases from J, with 8 bases between. Germline V gene lookup returns CDR1 WNHNN and CDR2 SYGVQD (reference sequence). The CDR3 is made up of 14 amino acids. CDR3 protein: CASSESGGTYEQYF. The CDR3 region has the DNA TGCGCCAGCAGTGAGTCCGGGGGAACCTACGAGCAGTACTTC.

The V gene is TRBV5-1, the J gene TRBJ2-3; a possible D gene is TRBD2 (6 bases). Trimming stripped 4 bases from V and 6 bases from J, with 21 bases between. The CDR3 consists of 16 residues. Germline CDR1 and CDR2: SGHRS and YFSETQ. The CDR3 coding sequence is TGCGCCAGCAGCCTTTTTGTTGCGGGGCCGACCGATACGCAGTATTTT. Protein: CASSLFVAGPTDTQYF.

CDR3 protein: CASTPRAGKGTEAFF. DNA of the CDR3: TGTGCCAGCACCCCACGGGCAGGGAAGGGCACTGAAGCTTTCTTT. The chain links TRBV7-2 to TRBJ1-1; D may be TRBD1 (5 bases). CDR1 is SGHTA and CDR2 is FQGNSA in the germline V gene. V was shortened by 7 bases and J by 4 bases, with 19 bases between the two germline ends. This CDR3 has 15 residues. The whole variable domain, filled in from reference TRBV7-2 and TRBJ1-1, reads GAGVSQSPSNKVTEKGKDVELRCDPISGHTALYWYRQSLGQGLEFLIYFQGNSAPDKSGLPSDRFSAERTGGSVSTLTIQRTQQEDSAVYLCASTPRAGKGTEAFFGQGTRLTVV.

Notes on this clone: An end of the junction differs from the germline gene, which may be a read error. The chain joins TRBV30 to TRBJ1-5; TRBD1 matches 8 bases. The CDR3 has 13 residues. Germline CDR1 reads GTSNPN; CDR2 reads SVGIG (reference sequence). As DNA, the CDR3 is TGCGCCAGCTCAGGGGGCGAGGGGCAGCCCCAGCATTTT. Its protein product is CASSGGEGQPQHF.

This clone was picked up a small number of times. The rearrangement joins TRBV9 to TRBJ2-1; D possibly corresponds to TRBD1 (5 bases). The CDR3 totals 15 residues. The germline V and J ends were trimmed by 3 bases and 3 bases, with 13 bases remaining between them. From germline, CDR1 is SGDLS and CDR2 YYNGEE. The CDR3 reads CASSAQGSFYNEQFF. CDR3 DNA sequence: TGTGCCAGCAGCGCCCAGGGTTCCTTCTACAATGAGCAGTTCTTC.

Points on this clone: Within the sample, other DNA sequences also encode this same CDR3. This chain joins TRBV7-6 and TRBJ1-5; TRBD1 matches 7 bases. Germline V gene data show CDR1 as SGHVS and CDR2 as FNYEAQ. Trimming took 4 bases from V and 3 from J; bases not matched to a gene: 3. The CDR3 length is 14 residues. The CDR3, as DNA: TGTGCCAGCAGCTCCGGGACAGTCAATCAGCCCCAGCATTTT. It translates to CASSSGTVNQPQHF.

The chain couples TRBV4-2 to TRBJ2-5; 10 bases are shared with TRBD2. This CDR3 comprises 18 residues. Germline V gene data show CDR1 as LGHNA and CDR2 as YNFKEQ. Unmatched junction bases numbered 12, after V lost 0 bases and J lost 5 bases. CDR3 loop: CASSQDFSGGARMETQYF. In DNA, the CDR3 is TGTGCCAGCAGCCAAGATTTCAGCGGGGGGGCCCGGATGGAGACCCAGTACTTC.

The chain couples TRBV10-3 to TRBJ2-7; D call uncertain. The CDR3 has 12 amino acids. V lost 4 bases to trimming and J lost 1 base, with 5 bases between them. Germline loops: CDR1 ENHRY, CDR2 SYGVKD. DNA of the CDR3: TGTGCCATCAGTGGGGCTTCCTACGAGCAGTACTTC. Encoded protein: CAISGASYEQYF.

The genes are TRBV11-3 and TRBJ2-1; 12 bases map to TRBD2. V lost 5 bases, J lost 8 bases, and 4 bases stayed unmatched. The CDR3 extends over 14 amino acids. Germline assignment: CDR1 SGHNT and CDR2 YENEEA. CDR3 in amino acids: CASSRTSGIHEQFF. The DNA of the CDR3 is TGTGCCAGCAGCCGGACTAGCGGGATCCATGAGCAGTTCTTC.

J is TRBJ2-1 and V is TRBV5-1; 9 bases align to TRBD2. The J segment lost 9 bases and the V segment lost 4 bases, leaving 11 bases of the junction unmatched. The germline gives CDR1 SGHRS, CDR2 YFSETQ. The CDR3 sequence is 15 residues long. The CDR3 reads CASSPSGGREGEQFF. DNA for the CDR3: TGCGCCAGCAGCCCCTCTGGCGGGAGGGAGGGTGAGCAGTTCTTC.

The CDR3 loop reads CASTQEGAKGPRGNTEAFF. The DNA for the CDR3 is TGTGCCAGCACCCAGGAGGGGGCGAAGGGGCCGCGGGGGAACACTGAAGCTTTCTTT. The chain has TRBV5-6 and TRBJ1-1; 7 bases align to TRBD1. Per germline, CDR1 SGHDT and CDR2 YYEEEE. Losses at the gene ends were 6 bases for V and 1 base for J; bases not matched to a gene: 21. The CDR3 is 19 amino acids.

The V and J genes are TRBV6-4 and TRBJ2-7, with 8 bases identical to TRBD2. V was pared by 3 bases and J by 6 bases, with 7 bases of the junction left unmatched. The V gene's germline CDR1 is MRHNA and CDR2 SNTAGT. The CDR3 length is 14 residues. CDR3 amino acids: CASSEEAGVGEQYF. As DNA, the CDR3 is TGTGCCAGCAGTGAAGAAGCGGGAGTGGGCGAGCAGTACTTC.

This rearrangement joins TRBV2 to TRBJ1-2, with TRBD1 as a possible D gene (5 bases). The length of the CDR3 is 14 residues. Germline CDR1 reads SNHLY; CDR2 reads FYNNEI. The V end lost 8 bases, the J end lost 8 bases, and 21 bases lay between the germline ends. CDR3 region: CASPQRRGGRGYTF. For the CDR3, the DNA is TGTGCCAGCCCACAGCGGAGGGGAGGTCGGGGCTACACCTTC.

V usage is TRBV7-6 and J usage is TRBJ2-7; 9 bases are a match to TRBD2. V trimming: 5 bases; J trimming: 4 bases; junction bases outside the gene matches: 6. Germline V gene sequence: CDR1 SGHVS, CDR2 FNYEAQ. The CDR3 extends over 14 amino acids. The CDR3 sequence is CASSPTAGGYEQYF. The CDR3 bases are TGTGCCAGCAGCCCAACAGCGGGGGGATACGAGCAGTACTTC.

The chain recombines TRBV9 with TRBJ2-2; no clear D. This CDR3 has 15 amino acids. Trimming took 3 bases from V and 4 from J, leaving 13 bases between them. Per the germline V gene, CDR1 is SGDLS and CDR2 is YYNGEE. The CDR3 DNA follows: TGTGCCAGCAGCGCCTACGTGAGTAGCACCGGGGAGCTGTTTTTT. Translated, it gives CASSAYVSSTGELFF.

The V and J genes are TRBV10-3 and TRBJ2-3; 10 nucleotides agree with TRBD2. V shed 5 bases, J shed 2 bases, and the junction held 1 base outside the gene matches. CDR3 length: 14 amino acids. Germline-derived CDR1 and CDR2 are ENHRY and SYGVKD. CDR3 protein: CAISTSGNTDTQYF. The CDR3 DNA reads TGTGCCATCAGTACTAGCGGGAACACAGATACGCAGTATTTT.

This chain uses TRBV19 with TRBJ1-2, with TRBD1 as a possible D gene (5 bases). The CDR3 spans 14 residues. Between the trimmed V and J ends, which lost 5 bases and 4 bases, there was a span of 14 bases. Germline-derived CDR1 and CDR2 are LNHDA and SQIVND (reference sequence). In nucleotides, the CDR3 is TGTGCCAGTAGTGGTACGCAGGGCGGCTATGGCTACACCTTC. The encoded protein is CASSGTQGGYGYTF.

The chain recombines TRBV7-7 with TRBJ1-3; D gene ambiguous. With 4 bases removed from V and 4 bases from J, the gap between germline ends came to 14 bases. The length of the CDR3 is 15 residues. Per the germline V gene, CDR1 is SSHAT and CDR2 is FNYEAQ (reference sequence). The CDR3, as DNA: TGTGCCAGCAGCTCTCGGACTTTAGTGGGAAACACCATATATTTT. Protein: CASSSRTLVGNTIYF.

V and J are TRBV24-1 and TRBJ1-5, with D possibly matching TRBD1 (6 bases). V was shortened by 3 bases and J by 4 bases, with 15 bases between the two germline ends. The CDR3 is 16 amino acids. Germline values: CDR1 KGHDR, CDR2 SFDVKD. CDR3 sequence (DNA): TGTGCCACCAGTGATCAAAATCACGACAGGAATCAGCCCCAGCATTTT. The encoded protein is CATSDQNHDRNQPQHF.

This chain links TRBV10-3 with TRBJ1-3; perhaps TRBD1 as D (5 bases). This CDR3 region has 14 residues. V dropped 6 bases and J dropped 0 bases, with 9 bases sitting between them. CDR1 is ENHRY and CDR2 is SYGVKD in the germline V gene. Written as DNA, the CDR3 is TGTGCCATCAGCGGACACCTCTCTGGAAACACCATATATTTT. Amino acid sequence: CAISGHLSGNTIYF.

The chain uses TRBV27 and TRBJ1-6, with unresolved D. CDR1 is MNHEY, CDR2 SMNVEV, per germline (reference sequence). CDR3 length: 13 residues. V lost 8 bases to trimming and J lost 4 bases, with 9 bases between them. CDR3 coding DNA: TGTGCCAGCTCCTCGGGGTATAATTCACCCCTCCACTTT. Its translation: CASSSGYNSPLHF.

The chain has TRBV27 and TRBJ2-2; the D gene is possibly TRBD2 (5 bases). This CDR3 spans 15 amino acids. CDR1 is MNHEY, CDR2 SMNVEV, per germline (reference sequence). V was clipped by 6 bases and J by 5 bases, with 16 bases between them. The CDR3 spells CASRLERSGTGELFF. CDR3 coding DNA: TGTGCCAGCAGACTGGAGCGCTCGGGGACCGGGGAGCTGTTTTTT.

V is TRBV19 and J is TRBJ1-4; no firm D call. This CDR3 contains 14 residues. Germline-derived CDR1 and CDR2 are LNHDA and SQIVND (reference sequence). Trimming cost V 5 bases and J 2 bases, with 9 bases left between them. DNA of the CDR3: TGTGCCAGTAGTCCGGGGAGCACTAATGAAAAACTGTTTTTT. Its protein is CASSPGSTNEKLFF. The whole variable domain, remainder taken from reference TRBV19 and TRBJ1-4, is DGGITQSPKYLFRKEGQNVTLSCEQNLNHDAMYWYRQDPGQGLRLIYYSQIVNDFQKGDIAEGYSVSREKKESFPLTVTSAQKNPTAFYLCASSPGSTNEKLFFGSGTQLSVL.

This chain joins TRBV25-1 and TRBJ1-2; no clear D gene. Germline CDR1 reads MGHDK; CDR2 reads SYGVNS. Trimming took off 4 bases at V and 6 bases at J, with 18 bases between the two ends. The CDR3 runs to 15 residues. The DNA for the CDR3 is TGTGCCAGCAGTGCATCAGGTGGGCCAACCCATGGCTACACCTTC. Amino acids: CASSASGGPTHGYTF.

In DNA, the CDR3 is TGTGCCTCCCGGACAGGGGTGGTGTCTGAAGCTTTCTTT. Protein sequence: CASRTGVVSEAFF. J is TRBJ1-1 and V is TRBV30, with 9 bases fitting TRBD1. J was trimmed by 6 bases and V by 7 bases; bases with no gene match: 9. The CDR3 length is 13 residues. CDR1 GTSNPN and CDR2 SVGIG come from the germline V gene (reference sequence). Supplemented by reference TRBV30 and TRBJ1-1, the full variable domain reads SQTIHQWPATLVQPVGSPLSLECTVEGTSNPNLYWYRQAAGRGLQLLFYSVGIGQISSEVPQNLSASRPQDRQFILSSKKLLLSDSGFYLCASRTGVVSEAFFGQGTRLTVV.

There are a few counts of this clone. CDR3 in amino acids: CASSQGGTGNTIYF. CDR3 nucleotides: TGCGCCAGCAGCCAAGGAGGGACTGGAAACACCATATATTTT. This chain links TRBV4-1 with TRBJ1-3; no clear D gene. CDR1 is MGHRA, CDR2 YSYEKL, per germline. The CDR3 sequence is 14 residues long. Trimming removed 1 base from V and 2 bases from J, with 6 bases in between.

This chain connects TRBV18 to TRBJ2-7; D is perhaps TRBD2 (6 bases). This CDR3 has 15 residues. Germline CDR1 KGHSH, CDR2 LQKENI. V gave up 6 bases and J gave up 6 bases, with 21 bases separating them. CDR3 coding DNA: TGTGCCAGCTCGCCCCTCTTGGAGGGTCGGGCCGAGCAGTACTTC. Encoded protein: CASSPLLEGRAEQYF.

This clone was observed a handful of times. The chain links TRBV3-1 (or the pseudogene TRBV3-2) to TRBJ1-1; D is unresolved. The CDR3 runs 13 residues. Germline V gives CDR1 LGHDT, CDR2 YNNKEL (reference sequence). V lost 7 bases and J lost 1, with 10 bases in between. Written as DNA, the CDR3 is TGTGCCAGCAAACGCGCACGGAACACTGAAGCTTTCTTT. This gives the protein CASKRARNTEAFF.

This chain uses TRBV5-6 with TRBJ1-3; 8 bases align to TRBD1. CDR3 length equals 15 residues. Germline trimming cut 1 base from V and 6 bases from J; bases unmatched to any gene: 6. Germline assignment: CDR1 SGHDT and CDR2 YYEEEE. CDR3 protein: CASSLRTGGENTIYF. CDR3 DNA: TGTGCCAGCAGCTTGCGTACAGGGGGTGAAAACACCATATATTTT.

The chain combines TRBV7-2 with TRBJ1-2; TRBD1 might be the D (6 bases). The CDR3 runs to 13 residues. From germline, CDR1 is SGHTA and CDR2 FQGNSA. V was cut by 5 bases and J by 2 bases, with 9 bases left in between. The CDR3 DNA reads as TGTGCCAGCAGCAATGACAGGAACTATGGCTACACCTTC. Residues: CASSNDRNYGYTF.